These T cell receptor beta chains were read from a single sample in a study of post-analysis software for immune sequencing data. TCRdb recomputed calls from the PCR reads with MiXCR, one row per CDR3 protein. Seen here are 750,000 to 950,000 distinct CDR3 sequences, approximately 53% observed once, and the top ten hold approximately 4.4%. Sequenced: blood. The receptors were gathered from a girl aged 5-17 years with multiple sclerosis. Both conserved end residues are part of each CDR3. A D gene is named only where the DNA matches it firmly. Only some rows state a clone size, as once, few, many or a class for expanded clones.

CSASRPTDTQYF | TGCAGTGCTAGCCGGCCCACAGATACGCAGTATTTT | TRBJ2-3 | . | . | TRBV20-1
CASTGGVWETQYF | TGTGCCAGCACTGGGGGGGTTTGGGAGACCCAGTACTTC | TRBJ2-5 | TRBD2 | few | TRBV6-6
CAISEFDLRSSGANVLTF | TGTGCCATCAGTGAATTCGACCTGAGGTCCTCTGGGGCCAACGTCCTGACTTTC | TRBJ2-6 | . | . | TRBV10-3
CSVVSLPYEQYF | TGCAGCGTTGTATCATTGCCCTACGAGCAGTACTTC | TRBJ2-7 | . | . | TRBV29-1
CASSLLAGNSDTQYF | TGTGCCAGCAGCTTGCTAGCGGGGAACTCAGATACGCAGTATTTT | TRBJ2-3 | TRBD2 | . | TRBV7-2
CASSLGPGGYQPQHF | TGTGCCAGCAGTTTGGGTCCGGGGGGATATCAGCCCCAGCATTTT | TRBJ1-5 | . | few | TRBV12-3/TRBV12-4
CASSSLADVSYEQYF | TGTGCCAGCAGCTCTCTAGCGGATGTAAGCTACGAGCAGTACTTC | TRBJ2-7 | TRBD2 | . | TRBV7-9
CASSNTSGGYNEQFF | TGTGCCAGCAGCAACACTAGCGGGGGGTACAATGAGCAGTTCTTC | TRBJ2-1 | . | . | TRBV21-1
CSVEDHYYEQYF | TGCAGCGTTGAAGACCACTACTACGAGCAGTACTTC | TRBJ2-7 | . | . | TRBV29-1
CAWRRPGTAKSYEQYF | TGTGCCTGGAGGAGGCCCGGGACAGCTAAATCCTACGAGCAGTACTTC | TRBJ2-7 | TRBD1 | . | TRBV30
CASSEWGIAGVMKKLFF | TGTGCCAGCAGTGAATGGGGGATAGCAGGGGTAATGAAAAAACTGTTTTTT | TRBJ1-4 | . | . | TRBV6-1
CASSPLWDSSNPNEQFF | TGTGCCAGCAGCCCGCTGTGGGACTCAAGCAACCCCAATGAGCAGTTCTTC | TRBJ2-1 | . | . | TRBV3-1
CASSLGGLAGVPLYNEQFF | TGTGCCAGCAGCTTAGGAGGACTAGCGGGAGTTCCCTTGTACAATGAGCAGTTCTTC | TRBJ2-1 | TRBD2 | . | TRBV7-8
CASSPPEGGYYEQYF | TGTGCCAGCTCACCACCGGAAGGGGGATACTACGAGCAGTACTTC | TRBJ2-7 | . | once | TRBV18
CASSPGGQAGYTF | TGTGCCAGTAGTCCAGGGGGACAGGCTGGCTACACCTTC | TRBJ1-2 | TRBD1 | . | TRBV19
CASSSRGPLVSFF | TGTGCCAGCAGCTCCCGAGGACCCCTAGTCTCGTTCTTC | TRBJ2-1 | . | . | TRBV13
CASSRRDSGTDYNEQFF | TGCGCCAGCAGCCGCCGGGATAGTGGGACAGACTACAATGAGCAGTTCTTC | TRBJ2-1 | TRBD1 | . | TRBV4-1
CAIGISDTQYF | TGTGCCATAGGAATCTCAGATACGCAGTATTTT | TRBJ2-3 | . | . | TRBV10-3
CSAREFAGLAGRHSYEQYF | TGCAGTGCTAGAGAATTCGCAGGACTAGCGGGGAGGCATTCCTACGAGCAGTACTTC | TRBJ2-7 | TRBD2 | . | TRBV20-1
CSARGRTGVSGANVLTF | TGCAGTGCTAGGGGGCGGACAGGAGTCTCTGGGGCCAACGTCCTGACTTTC | TRBJ2-6 | TRBD1 | . | TRBV20-1
CSARDLGLAIARETQYF | TGCAGTGCTAGAGATCTCGGACTAGCCATAGCAAGGGAGACCCAGTACTTC | TRBJ2-5 | TRBD2 | . | TRBV20-1
CASSKGTGGPGEQYF | TGTGCCAGCAGCAAAGGGACAGGGGGCCCCGGCGAGCAGTACTTC | TRBJ2-7 | . | . | TRBV21-1
CAISEGLTYNEQFF | TGTGCCATCAGTGAAGGCCTAACCTACAATGAGCAGTTCTTC | TRBJ2-1 | . | once | TRBV10-3
CASSQEPRSFRAQYF | TGTGCCAGCAGCCAAGAACCCCGATCCTTCCGCGCCCAGTACTTC | TRBJ2-5 | . | . | TRBV3-1
CASSQQMNTEAFF | TGTGCCAGTAGCCAACAGATGAACACTGAAGCTTTCTTT | TRBJ1-1 | . | . | TRBV19
CASSHRGLDIQYF | TGTGCCAGCAGCCATCGGGGTCTGGACATTCAGTACTTC | TRBJ2-4 | . | . | TRBV3-1
CASQPILYSEQFF | TGTGCCAGCCAGCCGATACTTTACAGTGAGCAGTTCTTC | TRBJ2-1 | . | . | TRBV9
CASSARLSRLAEADTQYF | TGTGCCAGCAGTGCCCGCCTGAGTAGACTAGCGGAAGCGGATACGCAGTATTTT | TRBJ2-3 | TRBD2 | . | TRBV27
CASSLAGVVEQFF | TGCGCCAGCAGTCTAGCGGGAGTTGTTGAGCAGTTCTTC | TRBJ2-1 | TRBD2 | . | TRBV5-1
CGPRDYITDTQYF | TGCGGACCCCGGGACTACATCACAGATACGCAGTATTTT | TRBJ2-3 | TRBD2 | . | TRBV20-1
CASSLGSAGAYNEQFF | TGTGCCAGCAGTTTAGGTTCGGCAGGGGCCTACAATGAGCAGTTCTTC | TRBJ2-1 | . | . | TRBV12-3/TRBV12-4
CASSFRWRDVGEKLFF | TGCGCCAGCAGCTTTAGGTGGAGGGACGTTGGTGAAAAACTGTTTTTT | TRBJ1-4 | . | once | TRBV5-1
CASSWTSGRAGTQYF | TGTGCCAGCAGCTGGACTAGCGGGAGGGCGGGGACCCAGTACTTC | TRBJ2-5 | TRBD2 | . | TRBV2
CASSGMLGYEQYF | TGTGCCAGCAGCGGGATGTTAGGCTACGAGCAGTACTTC | TRBJ2-7 | . | . | TRBV6-5
CAISESLAKNIQYF | TGTGCCATCAGTGAGTCTCTAGCCAAAAACATTCAGTACTTC | TRBJ2-4 | . | few | TRBV10-3
CASSWTSQISLGNEQFF | TGCGCCAGCAGCTGGACGTCACAGATTTCGCTTGGCAATGAGCAGTTCTTC | TRBJ2-1 | . | . | TRBV5-1
CASSLADSQGETQYF | TGCGCCAGCAGCTTGGCCGACAGCCAAGGGGAGACCCAGTACTTC | TRBJ2-5 | . | . | TRBV5-1
CASSPKGGLPNYGYTF | TGTGCCAGCAGTCCAAAGGGAGGGCTACCTAACTATGGCTACACCTTC | TRBJ1-2 | . | . | TRBV12-3/TRBV12-4
CASSSIGGARGTEAFF | TGTGCCAGCAGCTCCATTGGGGGCGCGAGGGGCACTGAAGCTTTCTTT | TRBJ1-1 | . | . | TRBV7-9
CASSSWGLHYEQYF | TGTGCCAGCAGTTCTTGGGGACTGCACTACGAGCAGTACTTC | TRBJ2-7 | . | . | TRBV6-9
CASSLTSGYSTDTQYF | TGTGCCAGCAGTTTGACTAGCGGGTACAGCACAGATACGCAGTATTTT | TRBJ2-3 | TRBD2 | once | TRBV27
CASSLSPGRRYNEQFF | TGTGCCAGCAGCTTATCCCCCGGCAGACGTTACAATGAGCAGTTCTTC | TRBJ2-1 | . | once | TRBV7-9
CASSPGQGFSYEQYF | TGTGCCAGCAGTCCCGGACAGGGGTTTTCCTACGAGCAGTACTTC | TRBJ2-7 | TRBD1 | many | TRBV6-2/TRBV6-3
CASSHLSHNEQFF | TGTGCCAGCAGCCACCTTAGCCACAATGAGCAGTTCTTC | TRBJ2-1 | . | . | TRBV7-3
CASSLDDRTEAFF | TGCGCCAGCAGCTTGGACGATAGGACTGAAGCTTTCTTT | TRBJ1-1 | . | . | TRBV5-1
CASSYHETQYF | TGTGCCAGCAGTTATCACGAGACCCAGTACTTC | TRBJ2-5 | . | . | TRBV6-6
CASRMTADRGPATSDTQYF | TGTGCCAGCAGAATGACCGCGGACAGGGGACCAGCAACGTCAGATACGCAGTATTTT | TRBJ2-3 | TRBD1 | few | TRBV7-9
CSAVDRVHNEQFF | TGCAGCGCAGTGGACAGGGTCCACAATGAGCAGTTCTTC | TRBJ2-1 | TRBD1 | . | TRBV29-1
CASSLGSPGPIIQYF | TGCGCCAGCAGCTTGGGATCCCCTGGGCCGATAATTCAGTACTTC | TRBJ2-4 | . | few | TRBV5-1
CASSLEHGLTYEQYF | TGTGCCAGCAGTTTGGAGCATGGGCTTACCTACGAGCAGTACTTC | TRBJ2-7 | . | . | TRBV12-3/TRBV12-4
CSVATGRQNGYTF | TGCAGCGTTGCGACGGGCAGGCAAAACGGCTACACCTTC | TRBJ1-2 | . | few | TRBV29-1
CASEGHRGVGTEAFF | TGTGCCAGCGAGGGTCACAGGGGGGTCGGCACTGAAGCTTTCTTT | TRBJ1-1 | TRBD1 | . | TRBV2
CASSNRGHNEQFF | TGTGCCAGCAGCAACCGGGGCCACAATGAGCAGTTCTTC | TRBJ2-1 | . | . | TRBV7-2
CATSDFQGVGHPYNEQFF | TGTGCCACCAGTGATTTCCAGGGGGTAGGCCACCCCTACAATGAGCAGTTCTTC | TRBJ2-1 | TRBD1 | few | TRBV24-1
CASSLGTSETQYF | TGTGCCAGCAGCCTCGGGACTAGCGAGACCCAGTACTTC | TRBJ2-5 | TRBD2 | . | TRBV12-3/TRBV12-4